Detailed here is one TCR beta chain. Antigen: not known. This entry comes from a study of shared clonotypes between healthy human individuals. In the naive CD8 group, cells lacked CD45RO and were positively selected for CCR7, so terminally differentiated effector memory CD45RA+ cells were left out. Within Nashville, Tennessee resided all donors, each a Caucasian adult. Assay execution took place at the deep level. Only in-frame clones appear in the TCRdb table, and some are missing; sequencing was by immunoSEQ multiplex PCR. The sample has hundreds of thousands of clones; around 96% are singletons. Deletions cut 6 bases from V and 1 base from J, with 12 bases between. The CDR3 is 14 residues long. The germline V gene has CDR1 WSHSY and CDR2 SAAADI. Findings and limits, study-wide: Sharing across four donors was seen in approximately 5.2% of naive CD4 clonotypes.

This TCR came from a man aged 30 to 39 in good health. The sequenced sample consisted of naive CD8+ T cells sorted from blood. The V call is TRBV10-2, the J call TRBJ1-1, with D perhaps matching TRBD1 (5 bases). CDR3 region: CASRDIGGNTEAFF. The CDR3 DNA follows: TGCGCCAGCAGAGACATTGGGGGGAACACTGAAGCTTTCTTT.